This is a list of T cell receptor beta chains from one sample in a study of T cell repertoires in cytomegalovirus infection. No antigens are known for them. Using its own MiXCR run on the reads, TCRdb lists one record per CDR3 protein. The data contain a few hundred thousand distinct CDR3 sequences, roughly 42% of them singletons. Sequencing was performed on cultured PBMCs, taken from culture after CMV antigen stimulation. The source of these receptors is a human donor in good health (CMV status not recorded). Some clones in this sample may be carry-over from other donors' samples. Both conserved end residues are part of each CDR3. The D gene is left open where the match is weak. Only part of the rows carry a size: once, few, many, or a class if the clone is expanded.

len,v_gene,j_gene,abundance,d_gene,CDR3nt,CDR3aa
15,TRBV20-1,TRBJ2-2,few,TRBD2,TGCAGTGCTAGAGGACTAGCGGGGGGTACCGGGGAGCTGTTTTTT,CSARGLAGGTGELFF
14,TRBV7-2,TRBJ1-1,many,TRBD1,TGTGCCAGCAGCTCACAGGGGGTAGGCACTGAAGCTTTCTTT,CASSSQGVGTEAFF
15,TRBV7-6,TRBJ2-5,-,-,TGTGCCAGCAGCTTAGGAGGGGACCCCCTGAGGGGACAGTACTTC,CASSLGGDPLRGQYF
13,TRBV7-2,TRBJ1-1,few,-,TGTGCCAGCAGCTTAGTGATCGAGAGTGAAGCTTTCTTT,CASSLVIESEAFF
14,TRBV7-2,TRBJ2-3,many,-,TGTGCCAGCAGCTTATTATCCCGCACAGATACGCAGTATTTT,CASSLLSRTDTQYF
19,TRBV27,TRBJ2-3,few,TRBD2,TGTGCCAGCAGTTTTCTGGGGCTAGCGGGAGTCAGACGGGGAGATACGCAGTATTTT,CASSFLGLAGVRRGDTQYF
14,TRBV6-1,TRBJ2-2,once,-,TGTGCCAGCAGTGAAGTGAGGGTCACCGGGGAGCTGTTTTTT,CASSEVRVTGELFF
13,TRBV2,TRBJ2-3,few,-,TGTGCCAGCAGTGACCGGAGCACAGATACGCAGTATTTT,CASSDRSTDTQYF
13,TRBV12-3/TRBV12-4,TRBJ2-5,-,-,TGTGCCAGCAGGAAAACAGGGAGAGAGACCCAGTACTTC,CASRKTGRETQYF
14,TRBV10-3,TRBJ2-1,-,-,TGTGCCATCGCTCCCGGGAGCTCCTACAATGAGCAGTTCTTC,CAIAPGSSYNEQFF
15,TRBV11-2,TRBJ2-7,-,TRBD2,TGTGCCAGCAGCTCCTCCCTTGGGGGGGCCTACGAGCAGTACTTC,CASSSSLGGAYEQYF